The 6 T cell receptor beta chains listed next were all sequenced from one sample in a study of T cells after yellow fever vaccination. MiXCR, run by TCRdb on the 5' RACE reads, gives a single entry per CDR3 protein. The sample yields a few hundred thousand distinct CDR3 sequences, approximately 18% seen once. The sample in question was PBMCs, obtained before the yellow fever booster vaccination. The receptor set was obtained from a young man who received the YFV17D yellow fever vaccine.

The chain links TRBV9 to TRBJ2-1; 11 bases line up with TRBD2. Looked up from germline, CDR1 is SGDLS and CDR2 is YYNGEE. The CDR3 has 18 residues. Trimming cost V 0 bases and J 5 bases; bases outside gene matches: 10. The CDR3 reads CASSVGVLAGGPNNEQFF. CDR3 in DNA: TGTGCCAGCAGCGTAGGGGTCCTAGCGGGGGGACCCAACAATGAGCAGTTCTTC.

The V and J genes are TRBV20-1 and TRBJ2-5; D possibly corresponds to TRBD1 (6 bases). The germline CDR1 and CDR2 sequences are DFQATT and SNEGSKA (reference sequence). Trimming took 6 bases from V and 4 from J, leaving 15 bases between them. The CDR3 consists of 13 residues. CDR3 in amino acids: CSAPTVGAETQYF. CDR3 sequence (DNA): TGCAGTGCGCCGACCGTGGGGGCAGAGACCCAGTACTTC.

This clonotype was detected only a few times. It is likely a read error, because the conserved phenylalanine at the end of the CDR3 is missing. The limits of the CDR3 on the DNA are not certain, so only TCRdb's listed CDR3 is given. The rearrangement links TRBV5-1 to TRBJ2-5; no check of the table's D call, TRBD2, against the DNA was made. Germline-derived CDR1 and CDR2 are SGHRS and YFSETQ. Ends included, the CDR3 has 14 residues. CDR3 amino acids: CASSSGTSGGMVLC.

The rearrangement joins TRBV11-2 to TRBJ2-5; D might be TRBD2 (5 bases). Trimming took off 2 bases at V and 5 bases at J, with 12 bases between the two ends. The length of the CDR3 is 14 residues. The germline gives CDR1 SGHAT, CDR2 FQNNGV. CDR3: CASSLFRSGETQYF. CDR3 DNA sequence: TGTGCCAGCAGCTTATTCCGGTCGGGGGAGACCCAGTACTTC. Together with reference TRBV11-2 and TRBJ2-5, the CDR3 gives the full variable domain: EAGVAQSPRYKIIEKRQSVAFWCNPISGHATLYWYQQILGQGPKLLIQFQNNGVVDDSQLPKDRFSAERLKGVDSTLKIQPAKLEDSAVYLCASSLFRSGETQYFGPGTRLLVL.

This clonotype was detected many times. The chain joins TRBV5-1 to TRBJ1-2, with D possibly TRBD1 on 6 matching bases. This CDR3 comprises 15 residues. V was shortened by 4 bases and J by 0 bases, with 13 bases between the two germline ends. CDR1 and CDR2 (germline): SGHRS, YFSETQ. CDR3 nucleotide sequence: TGCGCCAGCAGCATCCAGGGACAAGCTAACTATGGCTACACCTTC. As protein: CASSIQGQANYGYTF.

The chain's CDR3 is CASGLTTTTDTQYF. DNA of the CDR3: TGTGCTAGTGGTTTGACCACTACCACAGATACGCAGTATTTT. V usage is TRBV12-5 and J usage is TRBJ2-3; the D is unclear. This CDR3 has 14 residues. Germline V gene sequence: CDR1 LGHNT, CDR2 FRNRAP. Trimming left V 2 bases short and J 2 bases short, with 8 bases between.